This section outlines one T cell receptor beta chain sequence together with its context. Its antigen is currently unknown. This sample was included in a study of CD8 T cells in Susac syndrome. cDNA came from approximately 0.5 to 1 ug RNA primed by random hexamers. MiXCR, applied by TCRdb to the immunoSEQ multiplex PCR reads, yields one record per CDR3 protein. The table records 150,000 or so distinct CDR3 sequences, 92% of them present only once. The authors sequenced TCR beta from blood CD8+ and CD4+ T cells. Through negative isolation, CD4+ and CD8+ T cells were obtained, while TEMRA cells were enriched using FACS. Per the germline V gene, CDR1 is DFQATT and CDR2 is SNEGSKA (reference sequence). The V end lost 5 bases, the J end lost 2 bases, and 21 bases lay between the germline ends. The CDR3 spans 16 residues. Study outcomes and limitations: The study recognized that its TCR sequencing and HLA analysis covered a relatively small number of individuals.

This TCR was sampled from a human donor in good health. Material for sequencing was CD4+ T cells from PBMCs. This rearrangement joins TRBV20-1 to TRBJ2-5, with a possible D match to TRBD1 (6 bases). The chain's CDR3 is CSAPDNLGTLQETQYF. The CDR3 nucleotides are TGCAGTGCTCCCGATAATCTCGGGACACTACAAGAGACCCAGTACTTC.